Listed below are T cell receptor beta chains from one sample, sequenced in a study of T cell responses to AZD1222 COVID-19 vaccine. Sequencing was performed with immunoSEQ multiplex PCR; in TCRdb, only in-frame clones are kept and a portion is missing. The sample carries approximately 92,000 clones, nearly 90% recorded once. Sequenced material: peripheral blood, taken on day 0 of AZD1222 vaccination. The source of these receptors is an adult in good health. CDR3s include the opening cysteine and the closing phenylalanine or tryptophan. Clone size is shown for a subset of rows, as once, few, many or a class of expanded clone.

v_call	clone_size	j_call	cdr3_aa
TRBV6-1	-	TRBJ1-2	CASSEDLNSYGYTF
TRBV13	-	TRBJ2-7	CASSLLGAASSYEQYF
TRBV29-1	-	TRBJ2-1	CSVDRDRGQFF
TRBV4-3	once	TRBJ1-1	CASSQNRGTEAFF
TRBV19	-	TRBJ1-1	CASSYDRWTEAFF
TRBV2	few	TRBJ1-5	CASSAGYYQPQHF
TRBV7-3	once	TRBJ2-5	CASSLTSAGGETQYF
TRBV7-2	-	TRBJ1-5	CASSDRVSNQPQHF
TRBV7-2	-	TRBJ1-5	CASSLTGTTNQPQHF
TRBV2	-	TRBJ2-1	CASRVADNEQFF
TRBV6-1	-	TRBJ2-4	CASRELGGPAKNIQYF
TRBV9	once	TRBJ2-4	CASSLGLAGVGGNIQYF
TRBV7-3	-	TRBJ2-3	CASSLSRGRTDTQYF
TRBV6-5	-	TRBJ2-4	CASRTPGGNIQYF
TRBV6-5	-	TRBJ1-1	CASSYSYGVGTFF
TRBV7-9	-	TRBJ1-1	CASSHGDTEAFF
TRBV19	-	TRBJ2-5	CASKIGTTGAQYF
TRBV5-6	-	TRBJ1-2	CASSLTGPNSYYGYTF
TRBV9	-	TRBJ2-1	CASSVVRTSGRGEQFF
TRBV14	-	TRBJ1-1	CASSQATGRTEAFF
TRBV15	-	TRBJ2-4	CATSRDWGGESIQYF
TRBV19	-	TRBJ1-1	CASSIAVGYTEAFF
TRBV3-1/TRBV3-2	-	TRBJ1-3	CASSQFYGGGNTIYF
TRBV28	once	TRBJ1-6	CASHTGAPSPLHF
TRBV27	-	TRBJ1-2	CASSRSGGENGYTF
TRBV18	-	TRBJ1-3	CASSPRVDRAGNTIYF
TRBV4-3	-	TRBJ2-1	CASSPRDRVDNEQFF
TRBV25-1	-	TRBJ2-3	CASSEAVFTDTQYF
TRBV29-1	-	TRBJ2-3	CSVDRDTDTQYF
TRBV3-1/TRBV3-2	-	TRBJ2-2	CASSQALTGELFF
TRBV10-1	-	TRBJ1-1	CASSPSAGNTEAFF
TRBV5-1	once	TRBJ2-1	CASSLGTLAGGAYNEQFF
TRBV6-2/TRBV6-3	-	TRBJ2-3	CASSYPTSGIETDTQYF
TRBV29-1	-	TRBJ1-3	CSGEKGNTIYF
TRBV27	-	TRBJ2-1	CASSLGASYNEQFF
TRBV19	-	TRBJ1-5	CASSIGDSSLNQPQHF
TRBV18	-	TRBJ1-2	CASSQQGNYGYTF
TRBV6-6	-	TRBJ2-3	CASSPREGIRPGTQYF
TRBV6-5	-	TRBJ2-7	CASSYSGQDEQYF
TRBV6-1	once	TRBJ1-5	CASSEGQGRNQPQHF
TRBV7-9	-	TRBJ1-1	CASSPWGEGDTEAFF
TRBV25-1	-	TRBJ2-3	CASSYGTGVYTDTQYF
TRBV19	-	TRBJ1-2	CASSIRGAGNTF
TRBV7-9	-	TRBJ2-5	CASSGGNRVMETQYF
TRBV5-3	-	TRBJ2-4	CARSCRQGAVKNIQYF
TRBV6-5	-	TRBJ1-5	CASRARDREGQPQHF
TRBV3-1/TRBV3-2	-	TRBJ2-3	CASSPTGPGSDTQYF
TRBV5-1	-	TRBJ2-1	CASSLPSGGVSSYNEQFF
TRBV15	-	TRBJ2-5	CATSRERVEETQYF
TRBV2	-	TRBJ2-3	CASTGLALTDTQYF
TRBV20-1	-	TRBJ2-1	CSASPGVGGNEQFF